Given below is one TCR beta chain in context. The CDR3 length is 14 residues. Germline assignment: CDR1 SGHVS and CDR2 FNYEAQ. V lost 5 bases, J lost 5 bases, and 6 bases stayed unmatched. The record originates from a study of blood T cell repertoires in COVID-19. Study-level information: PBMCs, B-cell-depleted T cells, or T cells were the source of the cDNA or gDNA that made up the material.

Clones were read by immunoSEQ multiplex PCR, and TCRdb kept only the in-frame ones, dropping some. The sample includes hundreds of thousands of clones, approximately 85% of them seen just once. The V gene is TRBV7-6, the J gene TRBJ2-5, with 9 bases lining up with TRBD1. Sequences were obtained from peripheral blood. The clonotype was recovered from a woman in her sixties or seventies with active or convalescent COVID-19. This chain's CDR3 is CASSRGTGHETQYF. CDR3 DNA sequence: TGTGCCAGCAGCCGCGGGACAGGGCATGAGACCCAGTACTTC.